The clone carrying this T cell receptor (beta chain) appeared a single time. Its antigen is still unknown. These data come from a study of shared clonotypes between healthy human individuals. Study results and caveats: An expected dependence of interdonor clonotype sharing on sequencing depth was noted.

Germline CDR1 is LGHNA and CDR2 is YSLEER. With 2 bases removed from V and 1 base from J, the gap between germline ends came to 10 bases. CDR3 length equals 15 residues. Repertoires were generated with immunoSEQ multiplex PCR, while TCRdb's copy carries only in-frame clones and drops some. The profile shows roughly 2 million clones, approximately 95% of them singletons. CD45RO-negative, CCR7-selected cells formed the naive CD8 fraction, which excluded terminally differentiated effector memory CD45RA+ cells. Every donor was a Caucasian adult from Nashville, Tennessee. The specimen sequenced was naive CD8+ T cells sorted from blood. The V gene is TRBV4-3, the J gene TRBJ2-3; D gene uncertain. The clonotype was recovered from a man aged 18-30 years in good health. CDR3 sequence reads: CASSQLGSGTDTQYF. CDR3 bases: TGCGCCAGCAGCCAATTGGGAAGCGGCACAGATACGCAGTATTTT.